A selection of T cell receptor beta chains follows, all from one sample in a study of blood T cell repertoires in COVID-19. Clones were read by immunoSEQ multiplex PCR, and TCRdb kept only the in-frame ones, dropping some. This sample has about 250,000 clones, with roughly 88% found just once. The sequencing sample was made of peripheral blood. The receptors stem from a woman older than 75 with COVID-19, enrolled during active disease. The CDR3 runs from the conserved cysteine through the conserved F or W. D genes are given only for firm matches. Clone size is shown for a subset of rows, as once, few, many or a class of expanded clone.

TGTGCCAGCTCACCACTGCAGGGGGACTACAATGAGCAGTTCTTC	CASSPLQGDYNEQFF	TRBV18	TRBJ2-1	NA	TRBD1
TGTGCCAGCAGCCCTAGCTCCTACAATGAGCAGTTCTTC	CASSPSSYNEQFF	TRBV11-3	TRBJ2-1	NA	NA
TGTGCCAGCAGTCCGACAGGGCAGGGCTACACCTTC	CASSPTGQGYTF	TRBV12-3/TRBV12-4	TRBJ1-2	NA	TRBD1
TGTGCCAGCAGCCCGGAGCGGGGGGGACCCTACAATGAGCAGTTCTTC	CASSPERGGPYNEQFF	TRBV7-9	TRBJ2-1	few	TRBD2
TGTGCCAGCAGCGCCTCAGGGAGCAATCAGCCCCAGCATTTT	CASSASGSNQPQHF	TRBV9	TRBJ1-5	NA	NA
TGTGCCAGCAGCCCAGGGGCAAGTAATGAAAAACTGTTTTTT	CASSPGASNEKLFF	TRBV3-1/TRBV3-2	TRBJ1-4	NA	NA
TGTGCCAGCAGCCCCCGGGTTAGCGGGGGGTTTAATGAGCAGTTCTTC	CASSPRVSGGFNEQFF	TRBV7-2	TRBJ2-1	NA	TRBD2
TGTGCCAGCAGCGAGGAGGGGGGGCTCCGGTCCAATGAGCAGTTCTTC	CASSEEGGLRSNEQFF	TRBV9	TRBJ2-1	NA	NA
TGTGCCAGCAGCCCGGGACAGCCGGTCGGGGCCCAGCATTTT	CASSPGQPVGAQHF	TRBV6-5	TRBJ1-5	NA	TRBD1
TGTGCCAGTACCCAGACAGGGGGGTCCTATAATTCACCCCTCCACTTT	CASTQTGGSYNSPLHF	TRBV19	TRBJ1-6	NA	TRBD1
TGTGCCAGCAGCCAAGGAACTCTATCGGGGAACACCATATATTTT	CASSQGTLSGNTIYF	TRBV3-1/TRBV3-2	TRBJ1-3	NA	NA
TGTGCCTCAGCGGGCGGGGGGCATGGAACAGATACGCAGTATTTT	CASAGGGHGTDTQYF	TRBV11-3	TRBJ2-3	NA	TRBD2
TGTGCCATCAGTGATAGCGGGGGTGTCTGGGACGAGCAGTACTTC	CAISDSGGVWDEQYF	TRBV10-3	TRBJ2-7	NA	TRBD2
TGTGCCAGCTCAGAGGCTGTAAATTCACCCCTCCACTTT	CASSEAVNSPLHF	TRBV18	TRBJ1-6	many	NA
TGTGCCAGCAGCTTTGGGACAGGGGAGAATTCACCCCTCCACTTT	CASSFGTGENSPLHF	TRBV7-2	TRBJ1-6	NA	TRBD1
TGTGCCAGCAGCCTGGACAGGAGGAACACTGAAGCTTTCTTT	CASSLDRRNTEAFF	TRBV5-4	TRBJ1-1	few	TRBD1
TGCGCCAGCAGCCAAGATACGGAAAACATTCAGTACTTC	CASSQDTENIQYF	TRBV4-3	TRBJ2-4	NA	NA
TGCAGTGCTAGTACGCGGAATGAGCAGTTCTTC	CSASTRNEQFF	TRBV20-1	TRBJ2-1	NA	NA
TGTGCCAGCAAACGGGCCCCCGGGGGCTATGGCTACACCTTC	CASKRAPGGYGYTF	TRBV6-5	TRBJ1-2	few	NA
TGCGCCAGCAGTGGCGGGGGGGTGGCTACAGATACGCAGTATTTT	CASSGGGVATDTQYF	TRBV5-1	TRBJ2-3	NA	TRBD2
TGTGCCAGCAGTTACTCGGTACCCGGCTATGGCTACACCTTC	CASSYSVPGYGYTF	TRBV6-2/TRBV6-3	TRBJ1-2	NA	NA
TGTGCCAGCAGCCCCGCACGAGGGATTCATGGCTACACCTTC	CASSPARGIHGYTF	TRBV7-8	TRBJ1-2	NA	NA
TGTGCCAGCAGTTTCGAAACAGGGTTGGGTCAGCCCCAGCATTTT	CASSFETGLGQPQHF	TRBV6-2/TRBV6-3	TRBJ1-5	NA	NA
TGCGCCAGCAGCTTGGGGGACAGGGGTGTCGACTATGGCTACACCTTC	CASSLGDRGVDYGYTF	TRBV5-1	TRBJ1-2	NA	TRBD1
TGTGCCTGGAGTCCTGACAGGAACACTGAAGCTTTCTTT	CAWSPDRNTEAFF	TRBV30	TRBJ1-1	NA	NA
TGTGCCAGCAACGGACAGGGTAATTCACCCCTCCACTTT	CASNGQGNSPLHF	TRBV2	TRBJ1-6	NA	TRBD1
TGTGCCAGCAGCGTAGGACAGGGGAGTGAAAAACTGTTTTTT	CASSVGQGSEKLFF	TRBV9	TRBJ1-4	NA	TRBD1
TGCAGCGTTGATTTCAGCTACCGGACGGCGGGTGGGACCCAGTACTTC	CSVDFSYRTAGGTQYF	TRBV29-1	TRBJ2-5	NA	NA
TGTGCCAGCAGCTCTTCTGAGCGGGGGCTTGAGACCCAGTACTTC	CASSSSERGLETQYF	TRBV11-2	TRBJ2-5	NA	TRBD2
TGCGCCAGCAGCTTGGGCGGGGGACAGGGCCTCCAAGAGACCCAGTACTTC	CASSLGGGQGLQETQYF	TRBV5-1	TRBJ2-5	NA	TRBD1
TGTGCCAGCAGGACTACGGCTAATGAAAAACTGTTTTTT	CASRTTANEKLFF	TRBV7-9	TRBJ1-4	NA	NA
TGTGCCAGCAGCTTAGGAACGGCTCAGGTTAGCAATCAGCCCCAGCATTTT	CASSLGTAQVSNQPQHF	TRBV7-2	TRBJ1-5	NA	NA
TGTGCCAGTAGTATACCAGGGGCTAACTATGGCTACACCTTC	CASSIPGANYGYTF	TRBV19	TRBJ1-2	once	NA
TGTGCCAGCAGCCCTGGACACGACTATGGCTACACCTTC	CASSPGHDYGYTF	TRBV7-8	TRBJ1-2	NA	NA
TGTGCCAGCAGCCCACGGGACAGGGCTGTCTATGGCTACACCTTC	CASSPRDRAVYGYTF	TRBV9	TRBJ1-2	NA	TRBD1
TGTGCCAGCAGCTCCGGACAGGGGGCTCAGCCCCAGCATTTT	CASSSGQGAQPQHF	TRBV6-5	TRBJ1-5	NA	TRBD1
TGTGCCAGCAGCTTAAGGGACAGGGGGGGTCAGCCCCAGCATTTT	CASSLRDRGGQPQHF	TRBV7-8	TRBJ1-5	NA	TRBD1
TGTGCCAGCAGTGGGACAGGGGGTCTGAACACTGAAGCTTTCTTT	CASSGTGGLNTEAFF	TRBV6-6	TRBJ1-1	NA	TRBD1
TGTGCCAGCAGCTATTACAGGGCCGGAGATACGCAGTATTTT	CASSYYRAGDTQYF	TRBV11-2	TRBJ2-3	NA	NA
TGTGCCAGCAATTCCAACAAAAACATTCAGTACTTC	CASNSNKNIQYF	TRBV28	TRBJ2-4	once	NA